These T cell receptor beta chains were read from a single sample in a study of T cells in Graves' hyperthyroidism and ophthalmopathy. Using its own MiXCR run on the multiplex PCR reads, TCRdb lists one record per CDR3 protein. The table lists 350,000 to 400,000 distinct CDR3 sequences, about 15% of them singletons. Sequencing was done on a sample of blood. The receptors here all came from a woman aged 55-69 years with Graves' hyperthyroidism. Both conserved end residues are part of each CDR3. Fields, in order: V gene, CDR3 length, D gene, clone size, J gene, CDR3 DNA, CDR3 protein. The D gene is left open where the match is weak. Expanded clones are given a class, and other clones once, few, many or no size at all.

V gene: TRBV10-3
CDR3 length: 15
D gene: TRBD2
clone size: many
J gene: TRBJ2-3
CDR3 DNA: TGTGCCATCAGGAAGACTAGCGGGAGGACAGATACGCAGTATTTT
CDR3 protein: CAIRKTSGRTDTQYF

V gene: TRBV5-1
CDR3 length: 16
D gene: .
clone size: many
J gene: TRBJ2-3
CDR3 DNA: TGCGCCAGCAGCTTGGTTCGGAGGTTAGGCACAGATACGCAGTATTTT
CDR3 protein: CASSLVRRLGTDTQYF

V gene: TRBV28
CDR3 length: 13
D gene: .
clone size: many
J gene: TRBJ2-7
CDR3 DNA: TGTGCCAGCAGTTTGGGACCATTCTACGGGCAGTACTTC
CDR3 protein: CASSLGPFYGQYF

V gene: TRBV7-3
CDR3 length: 16
D gene: .
clone size: .
J gene: TRBJ2-1
CDR3 DNA: TGTGCCAGCAGCTTAAAAGCGCCGAGCTCCTACAATGAGCAGTTCTTC
CDR3 protein: CASSLKAPSSYNEQFF

V gene: TRBV19
CDR3 length: 14
D gene: TRBD1
clone size: few
J gene: TRBJ1-5
CDR3 DNA: TGTGCCAGTAGTGTTACAGGGGGCAATCAGCCCCAGCATTTT
CDR3 protein: CASSVTGGNQPQHF

V gene: TRBV6-1
CDR3 length: 16
D gene: TRBD1
clone size: .
J gene: TRBJ2-5
CDR3 DNA: TGTGCCAGCAGCGTATCAGGGACAGGGGCGTTTGAGACCCAGTACTTC
CDR3 protein: CASSVSGTGAFETQYF

V gene: TRBV4-2
CDR3 length: 16
D gene: .
clone size: .
J gene: TRBJ2-3
CDR3 DNA: TGTGCCAGCAGCCAAGTATCTGTCTCTAGCACAGATACGCAGTATTTT
CDR3 protein: CASSQVSVSSTDTQYF

V gene: TRBV15
CDR3 length: 15
D gene: .
clone size: .
J gene: TRBJ2-1
CDR3 DNA: TGTGCCACCAGCAGAGAAAAGCGGAACTACAATGAGCAGTTCTTC
CDR3 protein: CATSREKRNYNEQFF

V gene: TRBV27
CDR3 length: 13
D gene: .
clone size: few
J gene: TRBJ2-1
CDR3 DNA: TGTGCCAGCAGTTCGAATTTTAAGGATGAGCAGTTCTTC
CDR3 protein: CASSSNFKDEQFF

V gene: TRBV7-2
CDR3 length: 15
D gene: .
clone size: many
J gene: TRBJ2-1
CDR3 DNA: TGTGCCAGCAGCTTATCCGGGACAATTTACAATGAGCAGTTCTTC
CDR3 protein: CASSLSGTIYNEQFF

V gene: TRBV5-1
CDR3 length: 13
D gene: .
clone size: .
J gene: TRBJ2-7
CDR3 DNA: TGCGCCAGCAGCCCCAGGGGCGCCCACGAGCAGTACTTC
CDR3 protein: CASSPRGAHEQYF

V gene: TRBV6-1
CDR3 length: 19
D gene: TRBD2
clone size: many
J gene: TRBJ2-1
CDR3 DNA: TGTGCCAGCAGTGAGCTAAGGCCGGGACTAGCGGGAGAGGGCAATGAGCAGTTCTTC
CDR3 protein: CASSELRPGLAGEGNEQFF

V gene: TRBV6-1
CDR3 length: 13
D gene: TRBD1
clone size: .
J gene: TRBJ2-7
CDR3 DNA: TGTGCCAGCAGGCGACCCCAGGGGGCCGAGCAGTACTTC
CDR3 protein: CASRRPQGAEQYF

V gene: TRBV20-1
CDR3 length: 12
D gene: TRBD2
clone size: .
J gene: TRBJ2-5
CDR3 DNA: TGCAGTGCACTGGGACTAGCGGGAGTTGAGTACTTC
CDR3 protein: CSALGLAGVEYF

V gene: TRBV6-1
CDR3 length: 16
D gene: TRBD2
clone size: many
J gene: TRBJ2-1
CDR3 DNA: TGTGCCAGCAGTGAAGCTGGGACTAGCGGGGACAATGAGCAGTTCTTC
CDR3 protein: CASSEAGTSGDNEQFF

V gene: TRBV28
CDR3 length: 14
D gene: .
clone size: few
J gene: TRBJ2-2
CDR3 DNA: TGTGCCACCCGACAGAGGGTCGACACCGGGGAGCTGTTTTTT
CDR3 protein: CATRQRVDTGELFF

V gene: TRBV7-9
CDR3 length: 16
D gene: TRBD2
clone size: few
J gene: TRBJ2-1
CDR3 DNA: TGTGCCAGCAGCTCTAAGGCGGGGGGCTCCTACAATGAGCAGTTCTTC
CDR3 protein: CASSSKAGGSYNEQFF

V gene: TRBV7-9
CDR3 length: 15
D gene: .
clone size: many
J gene: TRBJ1-2
CDR3 DNA: TGTGCCAGCAGCCCAGGATGGGGTATGGACTATGGCTACACCTTC
CDR3 protein: CASSPGWGMDYGYTF

V gene: TRBV29-1
CDR3 length: 14
D gene: .
clone size: many
J gene: TRBJ2-2
CDR3 DNA: TGCAGCGTTCAGGAGACACTGAACACCGGGGAGCTGTTTTTT
CDR3 protein: CSVQETLNTGELFF

V gene: TRBV5-1
CDR3 length: 15
D gene: TRBD1
clone size: .
J gene: TRBJ1-6
CDR3 DNA: TGCGCCAGCAGCTGGGACAGGGAGGGCGGTTCACCCCTCCACTTT
CDR3 protein: CASSWDREGGSPLHF

V gene: TRBV5-1
CDR3 length: 17
D gene: TRBD2
clone size: .
J gene: TRBJ2-7
CDR3 DNA: TGCGCCAGCAGCTTAAGGCTAGCGGGAGAATCCCCTTACGAGCAGTACTTC
CDR3 protein: CASSLRLAGESPYEQYF

V gene: TRBV20-1
CDR3 length: 14
D gene: .
clone size: many
J gene: TRBJ2-3
CDR3 DNA: TGCAGTGCTAGAGAGGGTAGTCGCGCAGATACGCAGTATTTT
CDR3 protein: CSAREGSRADTQYF

V gene: TRBV11-2
CDR3 length: 13
D gene: .
clone size: many
J gene: TRBJ2-7
CDR3 DNA: TGTGCCAGCAGCCAGACCTACTCCTACGAGCAGTACTTC
CDR3 protein: CASSQTYSYEQYF

V gene: TRBV11-3
CDR3 length: 18
D gene: .
clone size: .
J gene: TRBJ1-6
CDR3 DNA: TGTGCCAGCAGCTTAGACCAAGGGGGGAGCTCCTATAATTCACCCCTCCACTTT
CDR3 protein: CASSLDQGGSSYNSPLHF

V gene: TRBV7-3
CDR3 length: 14
D gene: .
clone size: many
J gene: TRBJ2-3
CDR3 DNA: TGTGCCAGCAGCACCCGGTTGGGGACAGATACGCAGTATTTT
CDR3 protein: CASSTRLGTDTQYF

V gene: TRBV29-1
CDR3 length: 16
D gene: TRBD1
clone size: many
J gene: TRBJ2-5
CDR3 DNA: TGCAGCGTTGAAGTCTCGGGGACAGGGGGTCAAGAGACCCAGTACTTC
CDR3 protein: CSVEVSGTGGQETQYF

V gene: TRBV20-1
CDR3 length: 14
D gene: .
clone size: many
J gene: TRBJ1-2
CDR3 DNA: TGCAGTGCTAGAGATCGCGGAACTAACTATGGCTACACCTTC
CDR3 protein: CSARDRGTNYGYTF

V gene: TRBV5-6
CDR3 length: 15
D gene: TRBD1
clone size: many
J gene: TRBJ1-2
CDR3 DNA: TGTGCCAGCAGCTGGGGAGGGGGCAATAGCTATGGCTACACCTTC
CDR3 protein: CASSWGGGNSYGYTF

V gene: TRBV5-1
CDR3 length: 14
D gene: .
clone size: .
J gene: TRBJ1-1
CDR3 DNA: TGCGCCAGCAGCCCTGGACACTCGAGCACTGAAGCTTTCTTT
CDR3 protein: CASSPGHSSTEAFF

V gene: TRBV3-1
CDR3 length: 14
D gene: .
clone size: many
J gene: TRBJ2-7
CDR3 DNA: TGTGCCAGCAGCCAAGGAGCCGCCGCCTACGAGCAGTACTTC
CDR3 protein: CASSQGAAAYEQYF

V gene: TRBV10-3
CDR3 length: 15
D gene: TRBD2
clone size: .
J gene: TRBJ2-1
CDR3 DNA: TGTGCCATCAGGACTAGCCCGGGGCCTGGGAATGAGCAGTTCTTC
CDR3 protein: CAIRTSPGPGNEQFF

V gene: TRBV2
CDR3 length: 14
D gene: TRBD1
clone size: many
J gene: TRBJ2-2
CDR3 DNA: TGTGCCAGCAGCATACAGGGGGGCACCGGGGAGCTGTTTTTT
CDR3 protein: CASSIQGGTGELFF

V gene: TRBV18
CDR3 length: 13
D gene: .
clone size: many
J gene: TRBJ1-1
CDR3 DNA: TGTGCCAGCTCAACAGGGAGGAACACTGAAGCTTTCTTT
CDR3 protein: CASSTGRNTEAFF

V gene: TRBV3-1
CDR3 length: 16
D gene: .
clone size: many
J gene: TRBJ1-1
CDR3 DNA: TGTGCCAGCAGCCAAGCCGGCAGGGTAGAGGACACTGAAGCTTTCTTT
CDR3 protein: CASSQAGRVEDTEAFF

V gene: TRBV19
CDR3 length: 14
D gene: .
clone size: many
J gene: TRBJ1-2
CDR3 DNA: TGTGCCAGTAGTAAGGGCAGAGAAAACTATGGCTACACCTTC
CDR3 protein: CASSKGRENYGYTF

V gene: TRBV27
CDR3 length: 14
D gene: TRBD1
clone size: many
J gene: TRBJ2-1
CDR3 DNA: TGTGCCAGCAGTGAGGGACAGGGCTACAATGAGCAGTTCTTC
CDR3 protein: CASSEGQGYNEQFF

V gene: TRBV7-3
CDR3 length: 14
D gene: .
clone size: .
J gene: TRBJ2-2
CDR3 DNA: TGTGCCAGCAACAAGGGCGGACTCACCGGGGAGCTGTTTTTT
CDR3 protein: CASNKGGLTGELFF

V gene: TRBV29-1
CDR3 length: 15
D gene: .
clone size: few
J gene: TRBJ2-2
CDR3 DNA: TGCAGCGTTGGACTAGGGGGCGGGGGAACCGGGGAGCTGTTTTTT
CDR3 protein: CSVGLGGGGTGELFF

V gene: TRBV12-3/TRBV12-4
CDR3 length: 11
D gene: .
clone size: many
J gene: TRBJ2-1
CDR3 DNA: TGTGCCAGCACCTTGGACAATGAGCAGTTCTTC
CDR3 protein: CASTLDNEQFF

V gene: TRBV2
CDR3 length: 14
D gene: TRBD1
clone size: many
J gene: TRBJ2-5
CDR3 DNA: TGTGCCAGCAGCGGACAGGGAGGCCAAGAGACCCAGTACTTC
CDR3 protein: CASSGQGGQETQYF

V gene: TRBV5-4
CDR3 length: 15
D gene: .
clone size: few
J gene: TRBJ2-6
CDR3 DNA: TGTGCCAGCGGAGGGGCCCACTCTGGGGCCAACGTCCTGACTTTC
CDR3 protein: CASGGAHSGANVLTF

V gene: TRBV18
CDR3 length: 15
D gene: TRBD2
clone size: many
J gene: TRBJ2-1
CDR3 DNA: TGTGCCAGCTCACCAAGGACTAGCGAAAACAATGAGCAGTTCTTC
CDR3 protein: CASSPRTSENNEQFF

V gene: TRBV27
CDR3 length: 13
D gene: .
clone size: many
J gene: TRBJ1-1
CDR3 DNA: TGTGCCAGCAGTTTAGGCCGCGAAGCTGAAGCTTTCTTT
CDR3 protein: CASSLGREAEAFF

V gene: TRBV18
CDR3 length: 14
D gene: .
clone size: many
J gene: TRBJ2-7
CDR3 DNA: TGTGCCAGCTCACCACCTGGGACCAGTCACGAGCAGTACTTC
CDR3 protein: CASSPPGTSHEQYF

V gene: TRBV4-1
CDR3 length: 16
D gene: .
clone size: many
J gene: TRBJ1-1
CDR3 DNA: TGCGCCAGCAGCCACGGTCCCGCCACTAAGAACACTGAAGCTTTCTTT
CDR3 protein: CASSHGPATKNTEAFF

V gene: TRBV6-1
CDR3 length: 13
D gene: .
clone size: few
J gene: TRBJ1-5
CDR3 DNA: TGTGCCAGCAGTGACAGGGCCTATCAGCCCCAGCATTTT
CDR3 protein: CASSDRAYQPQHF

V gene: TRBV5-1
CDR3 length: 15
D gene: .
clone size: few
J gene: TRBJ2-1
CDR3 DNA: TGCGCCAGCAGCTTTTTGGACTTCTCCTACAATGAGCAGTTCTTC
CDR3 protein: CASSFLDFSYNEQFF

V gene: TRBV5-8
CDR3 length: 15
D gene: .
clone size: many
J gene: TRBJ2-7
CDR3 DNA: TGTGCCAGCAGCCTCACCCTGGGCAGGGCCTACGAGCAGTACTTC
CDR3 protein: CASSLTLGRAYEQYF

V gene: TRBV6-1
CDR3 length: 14
D gene: .
clone size: few
J gene: TRBJ2-1
CDR3 DNA: TGTGCCAGCAGCCAAGGGCGGACCGTCAATGAGCAGTTCTTC
CDR3 protein: CASSQGRTVNEQFF

V gene: TRBV6-9
CDR3 length: 15
D gene: TRBD2
clone size: few
J gene: TRBJ2-1
CDR3 DNA: TGTGCCAGCAGTTACACAGCGGGAAGGTACAATGAGCAGTTCTTC
CDR3 protein: CASSYTAGRYNEQFF

V gene: TRBV5-1
CDR3 length: 14
D gene: .
clone size: many
J gene: TRBJ1-1
CDR3 DNA: TGCGCCAGCAGCTTGGAAACGGGTGGCGCCGAAGCTTTCTTT
CDR3 protein: CASSLETGGAEAFF